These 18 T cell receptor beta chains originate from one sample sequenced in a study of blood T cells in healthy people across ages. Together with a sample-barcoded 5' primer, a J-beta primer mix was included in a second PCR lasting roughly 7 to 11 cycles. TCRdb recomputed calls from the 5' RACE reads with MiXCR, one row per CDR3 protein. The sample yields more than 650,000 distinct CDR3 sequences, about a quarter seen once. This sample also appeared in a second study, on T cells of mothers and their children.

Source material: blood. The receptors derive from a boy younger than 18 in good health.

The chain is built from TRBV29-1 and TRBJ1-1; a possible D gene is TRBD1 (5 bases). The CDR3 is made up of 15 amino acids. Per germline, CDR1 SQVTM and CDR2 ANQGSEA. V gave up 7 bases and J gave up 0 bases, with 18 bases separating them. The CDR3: CSGLVWGLMNTEAFF. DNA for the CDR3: TGCAGCGGGTTGGTCTGGGGCCTCATGAACACTGAAGCTTTCTTT.

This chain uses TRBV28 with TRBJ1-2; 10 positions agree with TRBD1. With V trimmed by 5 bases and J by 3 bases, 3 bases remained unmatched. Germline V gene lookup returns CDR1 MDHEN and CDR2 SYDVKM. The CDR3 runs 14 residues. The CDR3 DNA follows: TGTGCCAGCAGTGAAGGACAGGGGGACTATGGCTACACCTTC. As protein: CASSEGQGDYGYTF.

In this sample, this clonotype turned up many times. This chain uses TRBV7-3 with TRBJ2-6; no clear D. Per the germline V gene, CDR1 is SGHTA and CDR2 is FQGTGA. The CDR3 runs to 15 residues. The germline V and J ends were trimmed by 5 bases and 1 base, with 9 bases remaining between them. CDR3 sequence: CASSPGSSGANVLTF. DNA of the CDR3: TGTGCCAGCAGCCCTGGTTCGTCTGGGGCCAACGTCCTGACTTTC. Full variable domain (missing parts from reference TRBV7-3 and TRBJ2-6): GAGVSQTPSNKVTEKGKYVELRCDPISGHTALYWYRQSLGQGPEFLIYFQGTGAADDSGLPNDRFFAVRPEGSVSTLKIQRTERGDSAVYLCASSPGSSGANVLTFGAGSRLTVL.

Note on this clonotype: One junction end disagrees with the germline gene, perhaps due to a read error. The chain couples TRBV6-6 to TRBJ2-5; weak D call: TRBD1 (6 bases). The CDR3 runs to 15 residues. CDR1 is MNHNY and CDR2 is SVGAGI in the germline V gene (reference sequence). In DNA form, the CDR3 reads TGCGCCAGCAGTTACGACGGACAGAAGGGAGAGACCCAGTACTTC. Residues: CASSYDGQKGETQYF.

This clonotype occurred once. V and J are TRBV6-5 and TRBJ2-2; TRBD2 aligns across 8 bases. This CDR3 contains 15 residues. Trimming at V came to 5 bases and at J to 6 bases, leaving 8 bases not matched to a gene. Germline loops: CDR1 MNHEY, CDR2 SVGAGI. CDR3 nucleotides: TGTGCCAGCAGTCGGGGGGGCCTGGGGTCCGGGGAGCTGTTTTTT. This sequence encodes CASSRGGLGSGELFF.

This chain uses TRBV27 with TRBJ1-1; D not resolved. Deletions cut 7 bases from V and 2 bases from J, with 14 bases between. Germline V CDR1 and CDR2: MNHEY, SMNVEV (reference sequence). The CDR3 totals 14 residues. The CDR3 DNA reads TGTGCCAGCACAGACCCCCTAACTAACACTGAAGCTTTCTTT. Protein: CASTDPLTNTEAFF.

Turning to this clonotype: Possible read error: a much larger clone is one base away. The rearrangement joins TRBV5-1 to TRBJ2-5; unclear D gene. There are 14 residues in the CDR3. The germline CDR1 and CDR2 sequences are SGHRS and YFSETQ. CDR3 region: CAGSPVSVQETQYF. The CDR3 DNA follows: TGCGCCGGCAGCCCTGTCTCCGTCCAAGAGACCCAGTACTTC. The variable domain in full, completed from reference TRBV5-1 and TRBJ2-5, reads KAGVTQTPRYLIKTRGQQVTLSCSPISGHRSVSWYQQTPGQGLQFLFEYFSETQRNKGNFPGRFSGRQFSNSRSEMNVSTLELGDSALYLCAGSPVSVQETQYFGPGTRLLVL.

This CDR3 is CASSLAPEGYEQYF. In nucleotides, the CDR3 is TGTGCCAGCAGCTTAGCCCCAGAAGGGTACGAGCAGTACTTC. This chain links TRBV11-2 with TRBJ2-7, with D unresolved. CDR1 SGHAT and CDR2 FQNNGV come from the germline V gene. The V and J ends lost 1 base and 4 bases respectively, with 11 bases between them. The CDR3 has 14 residues.

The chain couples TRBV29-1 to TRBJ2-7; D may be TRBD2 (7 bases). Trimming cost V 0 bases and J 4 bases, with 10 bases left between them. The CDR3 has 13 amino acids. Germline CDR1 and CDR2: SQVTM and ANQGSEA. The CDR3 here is CSVEERGGYEQYF. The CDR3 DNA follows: TGCAGCGTTGAAGAAAGGGGGGGTTACGAGCAGTACTTC.

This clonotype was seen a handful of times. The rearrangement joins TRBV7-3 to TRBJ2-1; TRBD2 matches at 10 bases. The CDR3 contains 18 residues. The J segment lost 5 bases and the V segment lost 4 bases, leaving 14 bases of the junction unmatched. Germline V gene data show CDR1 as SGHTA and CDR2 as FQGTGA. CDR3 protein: CASSSRGGSGGTNNEQFF. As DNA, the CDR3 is TGTGCCAGCAGCTCCCGAGGGGGTAGCGGGGGGACCAACAATGAGCAGTTCTTC. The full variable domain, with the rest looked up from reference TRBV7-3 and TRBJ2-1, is GAGVSQTPSNKVTEKGKYVELRCDPISGHTALYWYRQSLGQGPEFLIYFQGTGAADDSGLPNDRFFAVRPEGSVSTLKIQRTERGDSAVYLCASSSRGGSGGTNNEQFFGPGTRLTVL.

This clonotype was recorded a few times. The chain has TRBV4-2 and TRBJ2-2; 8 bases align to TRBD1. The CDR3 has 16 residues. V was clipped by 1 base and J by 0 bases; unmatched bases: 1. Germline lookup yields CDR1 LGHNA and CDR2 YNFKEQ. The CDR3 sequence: CASSQGTGTNTGELFF. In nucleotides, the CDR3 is TGTGCCAGCAGCCAAGGGACAGGGACGAACACCGGGGAGCTGTTTTTT.

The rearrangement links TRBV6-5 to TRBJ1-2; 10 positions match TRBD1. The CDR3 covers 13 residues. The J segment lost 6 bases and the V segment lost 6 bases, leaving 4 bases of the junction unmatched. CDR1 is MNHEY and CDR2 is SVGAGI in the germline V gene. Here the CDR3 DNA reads TGTGCCAGCAGACGCGGACAGGGGGATGGCTACACCTTC. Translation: CASRRGQGDGYTF.

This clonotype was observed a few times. The CDR3 DNA sequence: TGCGCCAGCAGCTGGGGTCCTAGCGGGGGGACCTCAGGTGAGCAGTTCTTC. Amino acid sequence: CASSWGPSGGTSGEQFF. The chain is built from TRBV5-1 and TRBJ2-1; TRBD2 matches at 11 bases. Unmatched junction bases numbered 14, after V lost 3 bases and J lost 9 bases. This CDR3 is built from 17 residues. Per germline, CDR1 SGHRS and CDR2 YFSETQ.

The CDR3 loop reads CASSLMRIQTQYF. CDR3 sequence (DNA): TGTGCCAGCAGCTTAATGAGAATCCAGACCCAGTACTTC. The chain carries TRBV7-2 and TRBJ2-5, with D uncertain. Per germline, CDR1 SGHTA and CDR2 FQGNSA. With 2 bases removed from V and 6 bases from J, the gap between germline ends came to 10 bases. The CDR3 loop spans 13 amino acids.

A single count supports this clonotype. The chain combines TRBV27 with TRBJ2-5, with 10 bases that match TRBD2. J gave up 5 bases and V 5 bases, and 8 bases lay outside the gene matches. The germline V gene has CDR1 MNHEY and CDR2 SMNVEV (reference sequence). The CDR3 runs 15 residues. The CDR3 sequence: CASSNLAGAGETQYF. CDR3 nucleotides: TGTGCCAGCAGTAATCTAGCGGGGGCCGGGGAGACCCAGTACTTC.

This CDR3 reads CATSRNTNTEAFF. The CDR3 bases are TGTGCCACCAGCCGAAATACCAACACTGAAGCTTTCTTT. The chain uses TRBV15 and TRBJ1-1; D ambiguous. Germline values: CDR1 LNHNV, CDR2 YYDKDF (reference sequence). The V and J ends lost 5 bases and 2 bases respectively, with 9 bases between them. This CDR3 region has 13 residues.

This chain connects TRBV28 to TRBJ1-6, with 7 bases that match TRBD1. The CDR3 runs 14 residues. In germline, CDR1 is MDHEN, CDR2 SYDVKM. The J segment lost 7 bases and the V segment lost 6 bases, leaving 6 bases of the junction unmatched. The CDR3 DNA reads TGTGCCAGCAGGTACAGGGGCGCGAATTCACCCCTCCACTTT. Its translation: CASRYRGANSPLHF.

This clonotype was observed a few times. The CDR3 here is CSVRKEISDTQYF. Written as DNA, the CDR3 is TGCAGCGTCAGGAAGGAGATTTCAGATACGCAGTATTTT. The rearrangement uses TRBV29-1 and TRBJ2-3; D not resolved. Trimming cost V 6 bases and J 4 bases, with 14 bases left between them. This CDR3 has 13 residues. Per germline, CDR1 SQVTM and CDR2 ANQGSEA.